These 27 T cell receptor beta chains came from one sample sequenced in a study of shared clonotypes between healthy human individuals. Method: immunoSEQ multiplex PCR; TCRdb's copy keeps in-frame clones and lacks some. This table holds more than 1 million clones, roughly 74% found once. The specimen was memory CD4+ T cells from PBMCs. Subset noted: CD45RA-negative fraction. The receptor set was obtained from a man between 18 and 29 years old in good health. Some clones in this sample may be carry-over from other donors' samples.

V gene TRBV5-1 combines with J gene TRBJ1-1; D uncertain. Per the germline V gene, CDR1 is SGHRS and CDR2 is YFSETQ. Trimming cost V 4 bases and J 1 base, with 14 bases left between them. This CDR3 is 15 amino acids long. CDR3 nucleotide sequence: TGCGCCAGCAGCCCCCAACGCCGGGGGAACACTGAAGCTTTCTTT. This gives the protein CASSPQRRGNTEAFF.

This clone has a single count. The chain recombines TRBV7-2 with TRBJ2-6; 7 bases are a match to TRBD1. J lost 0 bases, V lost 3 bases, and 8 bases had no gene match. The V gene's germline CDR1 is SGHTA and CDR2 FQGNSA. The CDR3 spans 18 residues. CDR3 sequence reads: CASSFTGVPSSGANVLTF. CDR3 in DNA: TGTGCCAGCAGCTTCACAGGGGTCCCGTCCTCTGGGGCCAACGTCCTGACTTTC.

CDR3 loop: CASSLSGAGQIRETQYF. As DNA, the CDR3 is TGCGCCAGCAGCTTGAGTGGGGCAGGGCAAATTCGGGAGACCCAGTACTTC. V is TRBV5-1 and J is TRBJ2-5; possible D gene TRBD1, 5 bases. With 1 base removed from V and 5 bases from J, the gap between germline ends came to 21 bases. The CDR3 spans 17 residues. CDR1 is SGHRS, CDR2 YFSETQ, per germline.

This clone was seen only once. V is TRBV5-1 and J is TRBJ2-7, with D possibly being TRBD2 (6 bases). V was shortened by 4 bases and J by 5 bases, with 25 bases between the two germline ends. CDR3 size: 17 residues. Germline-derived CDR1 and CDR2 are SGHRS and YFSETQ. The CDR3 protein is CASSKISGGVDFHEQYF. In DNA form, the CDR3 reads TGCGCCAGCAGCAAAATAAGTGGAGGGGTGGACTTCCACGAGCAGTACTTC.

This chain links TRBV11-2 with TRBJ2-5, with 8 positions matching TRBD1. CDR1 and CDR2 (germline): SGHAT, FQNNGV. The CDR3 runs to 15 residues. V lost 4 bases and J lost 4; bases outside the gene matches: 8. The CDR3 protein is CASSSLRQGTETQYF. The CDR3 DNA follows: TGTGCCAGCAGCTCCCTCCGACAGGGGACAGAGACCCAGTACTTC. The whole variable domain, filled in from reference TRBV11-2 and TRBJ2-5, reads EAGVAQSPRYKIIEKRQSVAFWCNPISGHATLYWYQQILGQGPKLLIQFQNNGVVDDSQLPKDRFSAERLKGVDSTLKIQPAKLEDSAVYLCASSSLRQGTETQYFGPGTRLLVL.

This chain uses TRBV6-1 with TRBJ2-7, with 10 bases identical to TRBD1. The CDR3 extends over 13 amino acids. With 6 bases clipped from V and 5 bases from J, the junction kept 4 bases outside the gene matches. Germline CDR1 reads MNHNS; CDR2 reads SASEGT. CDR3 sequence: CASRKGTGDEQYF. As DNA, the CDR3 is TGTGCCAGCAGAAAGGGGACAGGGGACGAGCAGTACTTC.

A word on this clone: The sample contains more than one DNA sequence encoding this CDR3. The genes are TRBV2 and TRBJ1-1; D possibly corresponds to TRBD1 (5 bases). This CDR3 spans 14 amino acids. Trimming pared 4 bases from V and 0 bases from J, leaving 9 bases between. Germline CDR1 and CDR2: SNHLY and FYNNEI. CDR3 DNA sequence: TGTGCCAGCAGTGCGGGGACGGTGAACACTGAAGCTTTCTTT. Translated: CASSAGTVNTEAFF.

The rearrangement joins TRBV18 to TRBJ1-1; D perhaps matches TRBD1 (5 bases). V shed 6 bases and J shed 1 base, with 12 bases lying between them. There are 14 residues in the CDR3. The germline CDR1 and CDR2 sequences are KGHSH and LQKENI. The CDR3 DNA sequence: TGTGCCAGCTCCTTGGGGCGTTGGAACACTGAAGCTTTCTTT. It codes for CASSLGRWNTEAFF.

V is TRBV11-2 and J is TRBJ1-1; 7 bases are shared with TRBD1. V lost 5 bases and J lost 1; bases outside the gene matches: 10. The CDR3 covers 16 residues. Germline CDR1 is SGHAT and CDR2 is FQNNGV. CDR3 in amino acids: CASSRTPGGGNTEAFF. For the CDR3, the DNA is TGTGCCAGCAGCCGTACCCCAGGGGGAGGGAACACTGAAGCTTTCTTT.

The V and J genes are TRBV12-5 and TRBJ1-5; D unclear. CDR1 LGHNT and CDR2 FRNRAP come from the germline V gene. The germline V and J ends were trimmed by 6 bases and 4 bases, with 22 bases remaining between them. This CDR3 has 17 residues. The chain's CDR3 is CASGNFDTGLGNQPQHF. In DNA form, the CDR3 reads TGTGCTAGTGGCAACTTCGACACCGGGCTAGGGAATCAGCCCCAGCATTTT.

This chain connects TRBV6-1 to TRBJ1-4; D is undetermined. The CDR3 is made up of 14 amino acids. CDR1 MNHNS and CDR2 SASEGT come from the germline V gene. Trimming removed 9 bases at V and 0 bases at J, with 11 bases between. The CDR3 sequence is CASRYGATNEKLFF. The CDR3 DNA is TGTGCCAGTAGATACGGGGCAACTAATGAAAAACTGTTTTTT.

The chain has TRBV23-1 and TRBJ1-2; 8 bases agree with TRBD1. TRBV23-1 is an ORF; its function is uncertain. After removal of 3 bases from V and 3 bases from J, the junction contained 3 bases not matched to a gene. The CDR3 contains 14 residues. CDR3 bases: TGCGCCAGCAGTCAGTCGGACAGGGACTATGGCTACACCTTC. This encodes CASSQSDRDYGYTF.

The chain carries TRBV7-2 and TRBJ1-4, with D possibly TRBD1 on 5 matching bases. V was clipped by 3 bases and J by 12 bases, with 17 bases between them. CDR1 and CDR2 (germline): SGHTA, FQGNSA. The CDR3 has 14 residues. The CDR3 bases are TGTGCCAGCAGCTTCGGGACTTCTGTGGGGGAACTGTTTTTT. Its protein product is CASSFGTSVGELFF.

The rearrangement uses TRBV30 and TRBJ1-3, with no clear D. The germline gives CDR1 GTSNPN, CDR2 SVGIG (reference sequence). Trimming removed 2 bases from V and 3 bases from J, with 5 bases in between. This CDR3 is 12 amino acids long. CDR3 loop: CAWSLGGNTIYF. In nucleotides, the CDR3 is TGTGCCTGGAGTCTCGGTGGAAACACCATATATTTT.

The chain couples TRBV27 to TRBJ2-1; D gene ambiguous. The CDR3 runs to 14 residues. Germline CDR1 MNHEY, CDR2 SMNVEV (reference sequence). V was shortened by 1 base and J by 5 bases, with 9 bases between the two germline ends. CDR3 nucleotide sequence: TGTGCCAGCAGTTTATATCAGGTAAACAATGAGCAGTTCTTC. It translates to CASSLYQVNNEQFF.

This chain uses TRBV19 with TRBJ1-2; perhaps TRBD1 as D (5 bases). Germline V gene data show CDR1 as LNHDA and CDR2 as SQIVND (reference sequence). This CDR3 is 14 amino acids long. Trimming took 5 bases from V and 3 from J, leaving 13 bases between them. The CDR3 sequence is CASSVRQLHYGYTF. The CDR3 DNA sequence: TGTGCCAGTAGTGTAAGACAGCTGCACTATGGCTACACCTTC.

This sequence joins TRBV6-1 and TRBJ1-1; D is ambiguous. The germline CDR1 and CDR2 sequences are MNHNS and SASEGT. This CDR3 comprises 14 residues. With 6 bases removed from V and 1 base from J, the gap between germline ends came to 12 bases. CDR3 DNA sequence: TGTGCCAGCAGGCTCCGGACGGGGAACACTGAAGCTTTCTTT. Translated, it gives CASRLRTGNTEAFF.

Note on this clone: This may be a read error, as it is one base from a much larger clone. The gene calls are TRBV4-1 and TRBJ2-7; 8 nucleotides agree with TRBD2. Per germline, CDR1 MGHRA and CDR2 YSYEKL. V shed 4 bases, J shed 2 bases, and the junction held 4 bases outside the gene matches. The CDR3 runs 14 residues. The CDR3 loop reads CASSRAGEAYEQYF. Written as DNA, the CDR3 is TGCGCCAGCAGCCGAGCGGGAGAGGCCTACGAGCAGTACTTC.

This sequence joins TRBV7-9 and TRBJ2-7, with 11 bases matching TRBD1. The V and J ends lost 4 bases and 3 bases, in that order; junction bases with no gene match: 2. The germline V gene has CDR1 SEHNR and CDR2 FQNEAQ (reference sequence). The CDR3 extends over 14 amino acids. The CDR3 sequence is CASSWGQGGYEQYF. The CDR3 DNA reads TGTGCCAGCAGCTGGGGACAGGGGGGCTACGAGCAGTACTTC.

The V gene is TRBV5-4, the J gene TRBJ2-7, with 11 bases identical to TRBD2. V shed 3 bases and J 2 bases; nucleotides not matched to a gene: 4. This CDR3 is built from 15 residues. Germline V gives CDR1 SGHNT, CDR2 YYREEE (reference sequence). The CDR3 DNA reads TGTGCCAGCAGCTCACCGGGACTAGCGGCCTACGAGCAGTACTTC. Amino acid sequence: CASSSPGLAAYEQYF.

This clone was detected ten times or more. The same CDR3 can be traced to other DNA sequences in this sample. This chain joins TRBV7-6 and TRBJ2-3; TRBD2 might be the D (5 bases). Trimming stripped 5 bases from V and 3 bases from J, with 12 bases between. CDR1 and CDR2 (germline): SGHVS, FNYEAQ. The CDR3 is 14 residues long. The CDR3 nucleotides read TGTGCCAGCAGCCTTGAACCGGGAACAGATACGCAGTATTTT. Its translation: CASSLEPGTDTQYF.

This sequence joins TRBV5-1 and TRBJ2-3; 8 bases are a match to TRBD2. Germline V CDR1 and CDR2: SGHRS, YFSETQ. CDR3 length: 15 residues. Germline trimming cut 3 bases from V and 3 bases from J; bases unmatched to any gene: 6. The CDR3 loop reads CASSSFSGRTDTQYF. The CDR3 coding sequence is TGCGCCAGCAGCTCCTTCAGCGGGAGAACAGATACGCAGTATTTT.

Of note for this clone: This sample also contains other DNA sequences that code for the same CDR3. The chain employs TRBV28 and TRBJ2-7, with a weak D call TRBD1 (5 bases). The CDR3 runs 12 residues. Germline V gene lookup returns CDR1 MDHEN and CDR2 SYDVKM. V lost 4 bases to trimming and J lost 2 bases, with 6 bases between them. DNA of the CDR3: TGTGCCAGCAGTTGGGGCACCTACGAGCAGTACTTC. Its protein product is CASSWGTYEQYF.

The V and J genes are TRBV6-5 and TRBJ2-7; D call uncertain. The CDR3 runs 14 residues. Germline CDR1 and CDR2: MNHEY and SVGAGI. Trimming took 4 bases from V and 3 from J, leaving 13 bases between them. CDR3 coding DNA: TGTGCCAGCAGTTCCAGGCAAGCTCGCTACGAGCAGTACTTC. It specifies CASSSRQARYEQYF.

A few counts support this clone. This same CDR3 is encoded by further DNA sequences in the sample. The chain joins TRBV5-1 to TRBJ1-1; no clear D. V lost 0 bases to trimming and J lost 0 bases, with 9 bases between them. Germline lookup yields CDR1 SGHRS and CDR2 YFSETQ. The CDR3 totals 15 residues. The CDR3 loop is CASSLEGGMNTEAFF. CDR3 DNA sequence: TGCGCCAGCAGCTTGGAGGGCGGGATGAACACTGAAGCTTTCTTT.

This chain connects TRBV6-5 to TRBJ2-2; no clear D gene. The germline V and J ends were trimmed by 2 bases and 4 bases, with 5 bases remaining between them. Germline V gene lookup returns CDR1 MNHEY and CDR2 SVGAGI. The length of the CDR3 is 13 residues. The CDR3 coding sequence is TGTGCCAGCAGTTACGACCTCACCGGGGAGCTGTTTTTT. Protein sequence: CASSYDLTGELFF.

This chain joins TRBV28 and TRBJ2-7; 8 bases are a match to TRBD1. Germline lookup yields CDR1 MDHEN and CDR2 SYDVKM. The CDR3 loop spans 15 amino acids. The V segment lost 6 bases and the J segment 4 bases; nucleotides outside the gene matches: 11. The CDR3 DNA follows: TGTGCCAGCAGCGGAAGGCAGGGGGCCCCTTACGAGCAGTACTTC. Residues: CASSGRQGAPYEQYF.